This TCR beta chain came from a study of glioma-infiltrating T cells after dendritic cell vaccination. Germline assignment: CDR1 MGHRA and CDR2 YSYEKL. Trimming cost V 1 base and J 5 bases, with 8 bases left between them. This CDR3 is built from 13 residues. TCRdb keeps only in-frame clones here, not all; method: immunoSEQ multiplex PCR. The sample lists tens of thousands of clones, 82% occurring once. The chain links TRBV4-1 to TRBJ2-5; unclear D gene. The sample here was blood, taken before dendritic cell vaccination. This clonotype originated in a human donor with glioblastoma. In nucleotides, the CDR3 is TGCGCCAGCAGCCAAGGGCCCCAGGAGACCCAGTACTTC. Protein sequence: CASSQGPQETQYF.